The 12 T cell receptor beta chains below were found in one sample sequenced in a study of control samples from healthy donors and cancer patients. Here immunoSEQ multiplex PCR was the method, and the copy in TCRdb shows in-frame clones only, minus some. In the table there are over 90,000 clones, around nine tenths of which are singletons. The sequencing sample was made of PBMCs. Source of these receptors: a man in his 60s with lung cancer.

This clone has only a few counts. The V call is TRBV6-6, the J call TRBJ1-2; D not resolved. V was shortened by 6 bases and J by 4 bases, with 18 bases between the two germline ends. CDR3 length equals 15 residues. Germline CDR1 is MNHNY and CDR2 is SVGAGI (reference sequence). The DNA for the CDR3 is TGTGCCAGCAGCTCCGGACGGATCGGTCCCTATGGCTACACCTTC. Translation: CASSSGRIGPYGYTF.

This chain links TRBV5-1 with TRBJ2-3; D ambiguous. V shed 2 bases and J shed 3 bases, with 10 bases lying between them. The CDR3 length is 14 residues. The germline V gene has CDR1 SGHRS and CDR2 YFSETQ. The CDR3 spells CASSLRTGTDTQYF. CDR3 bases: TGCGCCAGCAGCTTACGGACGGGTACAGATACGCAGTATTTT. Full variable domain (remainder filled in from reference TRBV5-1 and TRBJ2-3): KAGVTQTPRYLIKTRGQQVTLSCSPISGHRSVSWYQQTPGQGLQFLFEYFSETQRNKGNFPGRFSGRQFSNSRSEMNVSTLELGDSALYLCASSLRTGTDTQYFGPGTRLTVL.

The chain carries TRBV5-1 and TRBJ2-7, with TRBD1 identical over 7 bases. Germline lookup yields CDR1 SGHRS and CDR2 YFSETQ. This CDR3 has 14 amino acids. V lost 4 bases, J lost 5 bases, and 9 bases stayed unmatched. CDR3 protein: CASSLQTGSNEQYF. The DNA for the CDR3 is TGCGCCAGCAGCCTCCAGACAGGGTCCAACGAGCAGTACTTC.

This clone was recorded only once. The CDR3, as DNA: TGTGCCGGACTCCAGGGGAGAGAGACCCAGTACTTC. It encodes CAGLQGRETQYF. The genes are TRBV9 and TRBJ2-5, with D possibly being TRBD1 (6 bases). V was clipped by 10 bases and J by 4 bases, with 14 bases between them. The CDR3 covers 12 residues. CDR1 is SGDLS, CDR2 YYNGEE, per germline.

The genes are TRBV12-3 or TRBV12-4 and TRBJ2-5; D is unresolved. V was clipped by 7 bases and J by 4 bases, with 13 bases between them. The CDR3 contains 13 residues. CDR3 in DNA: TGTGCCAGCACCCGGTCGCGACTAGAGACCCAGTACTTC. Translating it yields CASTRSRLETQYF.

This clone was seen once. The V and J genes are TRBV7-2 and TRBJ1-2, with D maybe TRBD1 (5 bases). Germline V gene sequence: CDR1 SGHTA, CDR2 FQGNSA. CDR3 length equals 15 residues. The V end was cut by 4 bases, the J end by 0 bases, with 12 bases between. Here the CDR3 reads CASSYGGRTNYGYTF. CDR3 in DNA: TGTGCCAGCAGCTACGGGGGACGGACTAACTATGGCTACACCTTC.

The DNA for the CDR3 is TGCGCCAGCAGCTTGGGGGCAGGGCCCACAGATACGCAGTATTTT. This codes for CASSLGAGPTDTQYF. V and J are TRBV5-1 and TRBJ2-3, with D possibly TRBD1 on 5 matching bases. The germline V gene encodes CDR1 SGHRS and CDR2 YFSETQ. CDR3 size: 15 residues. The germline V and J ends were trimmed by 0 bases and 2 bases, with 10 bases remaining between them.

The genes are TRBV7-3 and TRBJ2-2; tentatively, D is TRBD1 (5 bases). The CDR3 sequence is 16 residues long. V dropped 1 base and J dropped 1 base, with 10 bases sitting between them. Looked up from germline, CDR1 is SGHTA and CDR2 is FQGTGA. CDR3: CASSLMTVRNTGELFF. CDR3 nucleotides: TGTGCCAGCAGCTTAATGACAGTTCGGAACACCGGGGAGCTGTTTTTT.

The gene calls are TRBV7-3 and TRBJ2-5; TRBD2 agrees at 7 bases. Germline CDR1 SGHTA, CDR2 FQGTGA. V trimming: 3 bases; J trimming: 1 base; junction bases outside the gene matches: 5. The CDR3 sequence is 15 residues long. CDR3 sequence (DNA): TGTGCCAGCAGCTTCGGCGGGGGTCGCCAAGAGACCCAGTACTTC. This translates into CASSFGGGRQETQYF.

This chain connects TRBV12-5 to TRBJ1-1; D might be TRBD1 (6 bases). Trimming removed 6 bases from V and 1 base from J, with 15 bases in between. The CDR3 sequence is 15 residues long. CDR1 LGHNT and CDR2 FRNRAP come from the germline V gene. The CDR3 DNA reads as TGTGCTAGTGGGATAGCACAGGGAAAGAACACTGAAGCTTTCTTT. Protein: CASGIAQGKNTEAFF.

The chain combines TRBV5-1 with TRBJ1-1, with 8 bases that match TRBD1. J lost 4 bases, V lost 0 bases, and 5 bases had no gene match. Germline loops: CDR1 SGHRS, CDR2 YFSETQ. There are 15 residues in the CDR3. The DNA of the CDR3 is TGCGCCAGCAGCTTGGTCCAGGGGGCGAGCACTGAAGCTTTCTTT. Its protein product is CASSLVQGASTEAFF.

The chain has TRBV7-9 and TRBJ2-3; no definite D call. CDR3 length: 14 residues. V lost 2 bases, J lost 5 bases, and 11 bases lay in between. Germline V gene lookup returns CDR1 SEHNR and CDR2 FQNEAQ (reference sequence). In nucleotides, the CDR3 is TGTGCCAGCAGCTTATTCGAGGTAGGAGATACGCAGTATTTT. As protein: CASSLFEVGDTQYF.